This T cell receptor (beta chain) was recorded in a study of T-cell memory formation after mild COVID-19. The study's findings and limits: CD4/CD8 balance held among clones contracting day 15 to 85, and later expanders leaned CD4+.

Regarding this clonotype: What it binds is not known.

The CDR3 loop spans 16 amino acids. Deletions cut 1 base from V and 2 bases from J, with 14 bases between. The germline CDR1 and CDR2 sequences are SGHDN and FVKESK. Each CDR3 protein is one row after TCRdb ran MiXCR on the 5' RACE reads. The repertoire includes approximately 200,000 distinct CDR3 sequences, 16% of them detected once, and about 2.1% sits in the top ten. This sequence originates from an adult woman who had mild COVID-19 (a few samples of this study predate the infection). Cell type and time point are not known. Input material: PBMCs or a T cell subset sorted from them (not recorded which). V and J are TRBV14 and TRBJ1-2; D possibly corresponds to TRBD1 (5 bases). CDR3 protein: CASSQGDSLLNYGYTF. Here the CDR3 DNA reads TGTGCCAGCAGCCAAGGAGACAGTCTTCTAAACTATGGCTACACCTTC.